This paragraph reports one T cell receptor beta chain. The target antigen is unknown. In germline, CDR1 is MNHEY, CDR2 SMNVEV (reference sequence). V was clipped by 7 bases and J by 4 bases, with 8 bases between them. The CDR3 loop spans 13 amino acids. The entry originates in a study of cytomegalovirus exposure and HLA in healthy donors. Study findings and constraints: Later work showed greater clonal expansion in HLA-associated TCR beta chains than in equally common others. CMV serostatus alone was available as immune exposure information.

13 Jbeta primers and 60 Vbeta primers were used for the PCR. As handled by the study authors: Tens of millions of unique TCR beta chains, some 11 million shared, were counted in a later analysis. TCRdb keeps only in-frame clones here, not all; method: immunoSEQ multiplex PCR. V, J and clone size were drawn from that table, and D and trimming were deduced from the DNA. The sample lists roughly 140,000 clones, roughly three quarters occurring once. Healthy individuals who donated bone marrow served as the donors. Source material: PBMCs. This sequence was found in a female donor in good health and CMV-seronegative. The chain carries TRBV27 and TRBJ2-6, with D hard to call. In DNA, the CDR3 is TGTGCCAGCACCCACTCAGGGGCCAACGTCCTGACTTTC. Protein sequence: CASTHSGANVLTF.